A selection of T cell receptor beta chains follows, all from one sample in a study of radiotherapy plus CTLA-4 blockade in lung cancer. Profiling relied on immunoSEQ multiplex PCR, and the TCRdb table lists in-frame clones only, not all of them. Among 30,000 to 35,000 clones listed, around four fifths were seen once. The input for sequencing was peripheral blood, taken from a patient treated with radiotherapy plus ipilimumab. The receptors derive from a human donor with non-small cell lung cancer who had stable disease on radiotherapy plus ipilimumab. The CDR3 runs from the conserved cysteine through the conserved F or W. The D gene is left open where the match is weak. The listing skips clone size in some rows; elsewhere it reads once, few, many or a size class.

v_gene: TRBV2; len: 16; j_gene: TRBJ2-6; d_gene: .; abundance: .; CDR3aa: CASRGRASSGANVLTF; CDR3nt: TGTGCCAGCAGGGGCAGGGCTAGCTCTGGGGCCAACGTCCTGACTTTC
v_gene: TRBV5-4; len: 14; j_gene: TRBJ1-6; d_gene: .; abundance: .; CDR3aa: CASSLSRTNSPLHF; CDR3nt: TGTGCCAGCAGCCTCAGTAGGACGAATTCACCCCTCCACTTT
v_gene: TRBV27; len: 12; j_gene: TRBJ2-1; d_gene: .; abundance: .; CDR3aa: CASSPTYNEQFF; CDR3nt: TGTGCCAGCAGTCCCACGTACAATGAGCAGTTCTTC
v_gene: TRBV19; len: 12; j_gene: TRBJ2-3; d_gene: .; abundance: .; CDR3aa: CASGGSADTQYF; CDR3nt: TGTGCCAGTGGTGGCTCCGCCGATACGCAGTATTTT
v_gene: TRBV6-5; len: 14; j_gene: TRBJ1-2; d_gene: .; abundance: once; CDR3aa: CASSYGTGKYGYTF; CDR3nt: TGTGCCAGCAGTTATGGAACAGGGAAATATGGCTACACCTTC
v_gene: TRBV5-1; len: 12; j_gene: TRBJ1-2; d_gene: .; abundance: .; CDR3aa: CASSAGQGGYTF; CDR3nt: TGCGCCAGCAGCGCAGGGCAGGGTGGCTACACCTTC
v_gene: TRBV6-5; len: 14; j_gene: TRBJ2-1; d_gene: .; abundance: .; CDR3aa: CASSYSQGYNEQFF; CDR3nt: TGTGCCAGCAGTTACTCACAGGGCTACAATGAGCAGTTCTTC
v_gene: TRBV19; len: 13; j_gene: TRBJ1-5; d_gene: .; abundance: .; CDR3aa: CASSIGVVQPQHF; CDR3nt: TGTGCCAGTAGTATAGGGGTAGTTCAGCCCCAGCATTTT
v_gene: TRBV2; len: 14; j_gene: TRBJ2-2; d_gene: TRBD1; abundance: .; CDR3aa: CASDRTGYGGELFF; CDR3nt: TGTGCCAGCGACCGGACAGGGTACGGCGGGGAGCTGTTTTTT
v_gene: TRBV6-4; len: 13; j_gene: TRBJ1-5; d_gene: .; abundance: .; CDR3aa: CASSSTLNQPQHF; CDR3nt: TGTGCCAGCAGCTCCACTCTGAATCAGCCCCAGCATTTT
v_gene: TRBV6-1; len: 15; j_gene: TRBJ1-3; d_gene: .; abundance: few; CDR3aa: CASSSRTSEGNTIYF; CDR3nt: TGTGCCAGCAGTTCCCGGACATCGGAAGGAAACACCATATATTTT
v_gene: TRBV9; len: 14; j_gene: TRBJ2-2; d_gene: .; abundance: .; CDR3aa: CASSGTANTGELFF; CDR3nt: TGTGCCAGCAGCGGCACAGCGAACACCGGGGAGCTGTTTTTT
v_gene: TRBV7-2; len: 16; j_gene: TRBJ1-2; d_gene: .; abundance: .; CDR3aa: CASSLAVVGKGYGYTF; CDR3nt: TGTGCCAGCAGCTTAGCGGTGGTAGGGAAGGGCTATGGCTACACCTTC
v_gene: TRBV27; len: 15; j_gene: TRBJ1-1; d_gene: TRBD1; abundance: .; CDR3aa: CASSDATGPNTEAFF; CDR3nt: TGTGCCAGCAGTGACGCGACAGGGCCCAACACTGAAGCTTTCTTT
v_gene: TRBV25-1; len: 14; j_gene: TRBJ1-2; d_gene: .; abundance: few; CDR3aa: CASSLVGGRYGYTF; CDR3nt: TGTGCCAGCAGTTTAGTAGGCGGGCGCTATGGCTACACCTTC
v_gene: TRBV6-1; len: 14; j_gene: TRBJ1-5; d_gene: .; abundance: .; CDR3aa: CASKETVTYQPQHF; CDR3nt: TGTGCCAGCAAAGAGACAGTGACTTATCAGCCCCAGCATTTT
v_gene: TRBV9; len: 13; j_gene: TRBJ1-2; d_gene: .; abundance: once; CDR3aa: CASSVGGPDGYTF; CDR3nt: TGTGCCAGCAGCGTAGGAGGGCCAGATGGCTACACCTTC
v_gene: TRBV28; len: 15; j_gene: TRBJ2-3; d_gene: TRBD2; abundance: .; CDR3aa: CASSLLAGDGNTQYF; CDR3nt: TGTGCCAGCAGTTTACTAGCGGGGGATGGAAATACGCAGTATTTT
v_gene: TRBV7-9; len: 17; j_gene: TRBJ2-1; d_gene: TRBD1; abundance: .; CDR3aa: CASSLFGTGDFYNEQFF; CDR3nt: TGTGCCAGCAGCTTGTTCGGGACAGGGGATTTCTACAATGAGCAGTTCTTC
v_gene: TRBV25-1; len: 11; j_gene: TRBJ1-1; d_gene: .; abundance: .; CDR3aa: CASRTVWGAFF; CDR3nt: TGTGCCAGCAGAACCGTCTGGGGGGCTTTCTTT
v_gene: TRBV7-7; len: 16; j_gene: TRBJ2-2; d_gene: .; abundance: .; CDR3aa: CASSSSPQANTGELFF; CDR3nt: TGTGCCAGCAGTTCCTCCCCACAGGCGAACACCGGGGAGCTGTTTTTT